A single sample gave rise to the 26 T cell receptor beta chains below, sequenced in a study of blood T cell repertoires in COVID-19. Using immunoSEQ multiplex PCR, the repertoire was profiled, and TCRdb retains in-frame clones only, with some absent. The sample consists of 220,000 or so clones, 85% to 90% of them appearing once. Sequences were obtained from PBMCs or T cells enriched from blood (not recorded which). The source is a man aged 30-40 years who had been exposed to COVID-19.

This chain's CDR3 is CASGLILGGPYSNQPQHF. In DNA, the CDR3 is TGTGCTAGTGGTTTGATATTAGGGGGACCTTATAGCAATCAGCCCCAGCATTTT. The chain combines TRBV12-5 with TRBJ1-5; maybe TRBD1 (6 bases). The CDR3 contains 18 residues. Trimming shortened V by 2 bases and J by 0 bases, and 17 bases separated the two germline ends. Germline V CDR1 and CDR2: LGHNT, FRNRAP.

This chain connects TRBV11-1 to TRBJ2-7, with a tentative D call TRBD1 (5 bases). V was cut by 5 bases and J by 2 bases, with 16 bases left in between. Germline values: CDR1 SGHAT, CDR2 FQDESV (reference sequence). The CDR3 sequence is 15 residues long. CDR3 sequence: CASSDNRQPTYEQYF. The CDR3, as DNA: TGTGCCAGCAGCGACAATCGACAGCCGACCTACGAGCAGTACTTC.

The V call is TRBV2, the J call TRBJ1-5; 8 bases are a match to TRBD1. V lost 4 bases, J lost 3 bases, and 5 bases stayed unmatched. Per the germline V gene, CDR1 is SNHLY and CDR2 is FYNNEI. This CDR3 has 15 amino acids. DNA of the CDR3: TGTGCCAGCAGTGGTTCAGGGGGCTACAATCAGCCCCAGCATTTT. As protein: CASSGSGGYNQPQHF.

The chain uses TRBV7-9 and TRBJ2-7; TRBD1 matches at 7 bases. This CDR3 is built from 14 residues. V gave up 3 bases and J gave up 1 base; unmatched junction bases: 3. Germline loops: CDR1 SEHNR, CDR2 FQNEAQ (reference sequence). This chain's CDR3 is CASSFQDRSYEQYF. The CDR3 bases are TGTGCCAGCAGCTTTCAGGACAGGTCCTACGAGCAGTACTTC.

The chain links TRBV28 to TRBJ1-2; D call uncertain. The CDR3 spans 14 residues. Trimming removed 3 bases at V and 4 bases at J, with 12 bases between. Germline-derived CDR1 and CDR2 are MDHEN and SYDVKM. CDR3 sequence reads: CASSFQAAGYGYTF. The DNA for the CDR3 is TGTGCCAGCAGTTTCCAGGCCGCCGGCTATGGCTACACCTTC.

The sample holds one count of this clone. The chain is built from TRBV28 and TRBJ1-2; 10 nucleotides agree with TRBD1. The V and J ends lost 2 bases and 4 bases, in that order; junction bases with no gene match: 1. Germline-derived CDR1 and CDR2 are MDHEN and SYDVKM. The CDR3 sequence is 14 residues long. CDR3: CASSLDRGPYGYTF. The CDR3 DNA reads as TGTGCCAGCAGTTTAGACAGGGGGCCCTATGGCTACACCTTC.

V gene TRBV25-1 combines with J gene TRBJ2-1, with 11 positions matching TRBD1. J was trimmed by 4 bases and V by 8 bases; bases with no gene match: 4. Germline-derived CDR1 and CDR2 are MGHDK and SYGVNS. The CDR3 totals 14 residues. This CDR3 reads CASGGTGGYNEQFF. As DNA, the CDR3 is TGTGCCAGCGGCGGGACAGGGGGATACAATGAGCAGTTCTTC. The full variable domain, completed using reference TRBV25-1 and TRBJ2-1, is EADIYQTPRYLVIGTGKKITLECSQTMGHDKMYWYQQDPGMELHLIHYSYGVNSTEKGDLSSESTVSRIRTEHFPLTLESARPSHTSQYLCASGGTGGYNEQFFGPGTRLTVL.

The genes are TRBV7-8 and TRBJ2-1; D unresolved. This CDR3 has 13 amino acids. Per the germline V gene, CDR1 is SGHVS and CDR2 is FQNEAQ. V was cut by 3 bases and J by 5 bases, with 8 bases left in between. The CDR3 spells CASSFFRNNEQFF. The DNA for the CDR3 is TGTGCCAGCAGCTTTTTCAGAAACAATGAGCAGTTCTTC.

This chain connects TRBV4-3 to TRBJ2-1, with 8 bases fitting TRBD1. The ends lost 5 bases at V and 4 bases at J; junction bases unmatched: 1. CDR1 is LGHNA, CDR2 YSLEER, per germline. The CDR3 is 13 residues long. CDR3 sequence (DNA): TGCGCCAGCAGCAGACAGGGGTACAATGAGCAGTTCTTC. The encoded protein is CASSRQGYNEQFF.

V usage is TRBV19 and J usage is TRBJ2-1, with 9 bases lining up with TRBD2. CDR1 is LNHDA, CDR2 SQIVND, per germline (reference sequence). CDR3 length: 13 residues. Unmatched junction bases numbered 4, after V lost 7 bases and J lost 6 bases. In DNA, the CDR3 is TGTGCCAGTATGGCGGGGGGGGGCAATGAGCAGTTCTTC. Residues: CASMAGGGNEQFF. The full variable domain, rest sourced from reference TRBV19 and TRBJ2-1, is DGGITQSPKYLFRKEGQNVTLSCEQNLNHDAMYWYRQDPGQGLRLIYYSQIVNDFQKGDIAEGYSVSREKKESFPLTVTSAQKNPTAFYLCASMAGGGNEQFFGPGTRLTVL.

The J gene is TRBJ2-3, the V gene TRBV10-3; TRBD1 aligns across 7 bases. Trimming took 0 bases from V and 6 from J; bases not matched to a gene: 6. CDR1 and CDR2 (germline): ENHRY, SYGVKD. There are 15 residues in the CDR3. For the CDR3, the DNA is TGTGCCATCAGTGAGTCCGGACAGGAAGGGGATACGCAGTATTTT. It is translated as CAISESGQEGDTQYF.

The chain combines TRBV21-1 with TRBJ2-3; the table's D call TRBD2 went unverified against the DNA. TRBV21-1 is annotated as a pseudogene. This CDR3 spans 18 amino acids. The CDR3 nucleotides are TGTGCCAGCAGCAAAACTTTTCTAGCGGGGGGCTGCACAGATACGCAGTATTTT. Amino acids: CASSKTFLAGGCTDTQYF.

The rearrangement joins TRBV6-2 or TRBV6-3 to TRBJ2-3; TRBD2 aligns across 10 bases. CDR3 length equals 15 residues. Trimming took 6 bases from V and 6 from J; bases not matched to a gene: 9. Germline V gene lookup returns CDR1 MNHEY and CDR2 SVGEGT. DNA of the CDR3: TGTGCCAGCAGCCCGCAGGGACTAGCGTCGGATACGCAGTATTTT. It translates to CASSPQGLASDTQYF.

The chain employs TRBV5-6 and TRBJ2-6, with 9 nucleotides matching TRBD1. In germline, CDR1 is SGHDT, CDR2 YYEEEE. The CDR3 consists of 17 residues. The J segment lost 2 bases and the V segment lost 3 bases, leaving 6 bases of the junction unmatched. The CDR3 here is CASSYGTGLAGANVLTF. For the CDR3, the DNA is TGTGCCAGCAGCTACGGGACAGGGTTAGCTGGGGCCAACGTCCTGACTTTC.

The chain couples TRBV19 to TRBJ1-2, with 7 nucleotides matching TRBD1. The CDR3 length is 16 residues. With V trimmed by 2 bases and J by 4 bases, 10 bases remained unmatched. Germline loops: CDR1 LNHDA, CDR2 SQIVND (reference sequence). CDR3 coding DNA: TGTGCCAGTAGTATATCCCGGACAGGAGACCTCTATGGCTACACCTTC. It codes for CASSISRTGDLYGYTF.

CDR3 bases: TGCGCCAGCAGCTTGGGTACAGGGGGTGGCTATGGCTACACCTTC. As protein: CASSLGTGGGYGYTF. V and J are TRBV5-1 and TRBJ1-2; 8 positions match TRBD1. Trimming took 0 bases from V and 4 from J; bases not matched to a gene: 5. The CDR3 has 15 amino acids. Germline loops: CDR1 SGHRS, CDR2 YFSETQ.

The chain couples TRBV5-5 to TRBJ1-4; D is uncertain. V was cut by 0 bases and J by 5 bases, with 5 bases left in between. The germline CDR1 and CDR2 sequences are SGHKS and YYEKEE (reference sequence). This CDR3 has 13 residues. The CDR3 coding sequence is TGTGCCAGCAGCTTGGGAGGGAATGAAAAACTGTTTTTT. Its protein product is CASSLGGNEKLFF.

V and J are TRBV4-2 and TRBJ2-7, with TRBD2 matching over 11 bases. This CDR3 is built from 17 residues. The germline gives CDR1 LGHNA, CDR2 YNFKEQ. With 1 base clipped from V and 4 bases from J, the junction kept 9 bases outside the gene matches. The CDR3 loop is CASSQGGLAEVLYEQYF. In DNA, the CDR3 is TGTGCCAGCAGCCAAGGGGGACTAGCGGAGGTACTTTACGAGCAGTACTTC.

This clone was seen a single time. This sequence joins TRBV5-1 and TRBJ2-2; 7 bases line up with TRBD2. V lost 4 bases, J lost 3 bases, and 6 bases stayed unmatched. This CDR3 has 15 residues. Germline V CDR1 and CDR2: SGHRS, YFSETQ. The CDR3 reads CASSRDYTDTGELFF. In DNA, the CDR3 is TGCGCCAGCAGCCGGGACTACACCGACACCGGGGAGCTGTTTTTT.

CDR3 residues: CATRSGYTEAFF. CDR3 DNA: TGTGCCACCAGGTCGGGGTACACTGAAGCTTTCTTT. The V call is TRBV15, the J call TRBJ1-1, with D uncertain. There are 12 residues in the CDR3. V lost 6 bases and J lost 3, with 8 bases in between. Germline CDR1 is LNHNV and CDR2 is YYDKDF (reference sequence).

The V gene is TRBV4-2, the J gene TRBJ2-7; TRBD1 matches 8 bases. The ends lost 0 bases at V and 5 bases at J; junction bases unmatched: 12. In germline, CDR1 is LGHNA, CDR2 YNFKEQ. The CDR3 is 17 residues long. The CDR3 protein is CASSQDLLDRVRNEQYF. CDR3 DNA sequence: TGTGCCAGCAGCCAAGATCTCTTGGACAGGGTCAGGAACGAGCAGTACTTC.

V and J are TRBV5-1 and TRBJ1-5; D unresolved. In germline, CDR1 is SGHRS, CDR2 YFSETQ. V was clipped by 3 bases and J by 3 bases, with 13 bases between them. The CDR3 is made up of 15 amino acids. The CDR3 sequence is CASSWEGGINQPQHF. The CDR3 DNA sequence: TGCGCCAGCAGCTGGGAGGGCGGAATCAATCAGCCCCAGCATTTT.

J is TRBJ2-5 and V is TRBV7-9, with D maybe TRBD2 (6 bases). Trimming pared 4 bases from V and 5 bases from J, leaving 14 bases between. Germline V gene lookup returns CDR1 SEHNR and CDR2 FQNEAQ (reference sequence). CDR3 length: 14 amino acids. CDR3 sequence (DNA): TGTGCCAGCAGCTACCCGTCCCGGGGGGAGACCCAGTACTTC. Protein product: CASSYPSRGETQYF.

The rearrangement uses TRBV4-1 and TRBJ1-5; D might be TRBD1 (5 bases). Trimming stripped 0 bases from V and 3 bases from J, with 15 bases between. Germline V gene sequence: CDR1 MGHRA, CDR2 YSYEKL. The CDR3 is made up of 17 amino acids. CDR3 sequence (DNA): TGCGCCAGCAGCCAAGATCGGGGGGACCGACTCAATCAGCCCCAGCATTTT. Protein sequence: CASSQDRGDRLNQPQHF.

The rearrangement uses TRBV7-2 and TRBJ1-3; a possible D gene is TRBD1 (5 bases). The germline V gene has CDR1 SGHTA and CDR2 FQGNSA. This CDR3 has 19 amino acids. V dropped 2 bases and J dropped 0 bases, with 20 bases sitting between them. The CDR3 DNA reads TGTGCCAGCAGCTTAAGGGCAGGGTATTATTCTGTCTCTGGAAACACCATATATTTT. The encoded protein is CASSLRAGYYSVSGNTIYF.

V and J are TRBV7-2 and TRBJ2-1; maybe TRBD1 (6 bases). V lost 4 bases to trimming and J lost 5 bases, with 12 bases between them. The CDR3 has 14 residues. The germline V gene encodes CDR1 SGHTA and CDR2 FQGNSA. CDR3 amino acids: CASSSTNRDNEQFF. The DNA of the CDR3 is TGTGCCAGCAGCTCCACCAACAGGGACAATGAGCAGTTCTTC.